Each of the 14 T cell receptor beta chains below was sequenced from the same sample in a study of shared clonotypes between healthy human individuals. Clones were read by immunoSEQ multiplex PCR, and TCRdb kept only the in-frame ones, dropping some. The sample holds roughly 2.6 million clones, over 85% seen once. Sequencing used naive CD4+ T cells sorted from blood. Specified subset: CD45RA+ positively selected. The receptors were gathered from a man younger than 30 in good health.

The chain has TRBV29-1 and TRBJ2-5, with 12 positions matching TRBD2. The CDR3 loop spans 17 amino acids. Germline-derived CDR1 and CDR2 are SQVTM and ANQGSEA. The V segment lost 3 bases and the J segment 5 bases; nucleotides outside the gene matches: 13. The CDR3: CSVEKWASGGAGETQYF. Written as DNA, the CDR3 is TGCAGCGTTGAGAAATGGGCTAGCGGGGGGGCAGGGGAGACCCAGTACTTC.

The chain joins TRBV6-1 to TRBJ1-1; D is perhaps TRBD1 (6 bases). Trimming removed 3 bases at V and 1 base at J, with 18 bases between. From germline, CDR1 is MNHNS and CDR2 SASEGT. CDR3 length equals 17 residues. The CDR3 DNA sequence: TGTGCCAGCAGTGACGGAACTCTCGACAGGCCGAACACTGAAGCTTTCTTT. It codes for CASSDGTLDRPNTEAFF.

The chain employs TRBV5-6 and TRBJ1-5; 10 positions agree with TRBD1. Germline CDR1 and CDR2: SGHDT and YYEEEE. V shed 5 bases, J shed 7 bases, and the junction held 12 bases outside the gene matches. The CDR3 runs 16 residues. The DNA of the CDR3 is TGTGCCAGCAGTCCTAACTGGGACAGGGGCGGGCAGCCCCAGCATTTT. It specifies CASSPNWDRGGQPQHF.

The genes are TRBV4-3 and TRBJ2-3; either TRBD1 or TRBD2 may supply D (5 bases each). Trimming shortened V by 1 base and J by 4 bases, and 12 bases separated the two germline ends. From germline, CDR1 is LGHNA and CDR2 YSLEER. This CDR3 spans 15 amino acids. The CDR3 DNA reads as TGCGCCAGCAGCCAAGGGCCCCGAGGGGCAGATACGCAGTATTTT. Its translation: CASSQGPRGADTQYF.

About this clone itself: The same CDR3 also results from other DNA sequences found in this sample. The chain uses TRBV5-4 and TRBJ1-2, with D possibly matching TRBD1 (5 bases). V was clipped by 0 bases and J by 4 bases, with 10 bases between them. Germline assignment: CDR1 SGHNT and CDR2 YYREEE (reference sequence). The CDR3 consists of 14 residues. CDR3 protein: CASSLGQGAYGYTF. CDR3 nucleotide sequence: TGTGCCAGCAGCTTGGGTCAGGGTGCCTATGGCTACACCTTC. Filled out from reference TRBV5-4 and TRBJ1-2, the complete variable domain reads ETGVTQSPTHLIKTRGQQVTLRCSSQSGHNTVSWYQQALGQGPQFIFQYYREEENGRGNFPPRFSGLQFPNYSSELNVNALELDDSALYLCASSLGQGAYGYTFGSGTRLTVV.

The rearrangement uses TRBV2 and TRBJ1-5; D ambiguous. V was shortened by 11 bases and J by 5 bases, with 16 bases between the two germline ends. Germline-derived CDR1 and CDR2 are SNHLY and FYNNEI. CDR3 length: 13 residues. The chain's CDR3 is CAFNSVLDQPQHF. As DNA, the CDR3 is TGTGCCTTCAATTCAGTGTTGGATCAGCCCCAGCATTTT.

The rearrangement joins TRBV11-1 to TRBJ2-5; TRBD1 might be the D (6 bases). V was cut by 3 bases and J by 5 bases, with 16 bases left in between. Per the germline V gene, CDR1 is SGHAT and CDR2 is FQDESV (reference sequence). The CDR3 has 15 residues. The CDR3 DNA reads TGTGCCAGCAGCTTTTCGAAAGGGACATGGGAGACCCAGTACTTC. It encodes CASSFSKGTWETQYF.

The chain joins TRBV5-1 to TRBJ1-1; D gene ambiguous. V dropped 0 bases and J dropped 6 bases, with 18 bases sitting between them. The CDR3 covers 16 residues. Per germline, CDR1 SGHRS and CDR2 YFSETQ. CDR3 residues: CASSLAKFSKGAEAFF. DNA for the CDR3: TGCGCCAGCAGCTTGGCAAAATTCTCGAAGGGCGCTGAAGCTTTCTTT.

The J gene is TRBJ2-5, the V gene TRBV7-9; the D gene is possibly TRBD2 (5 bases). This CDR3 region has 13 residues. The V end was cut by 9 bases, the J end by 7 bases, with 18 bases between. Germline values: CDR1 SEHNR, CDR2 FQNEAQ (reference sequence). The CDR3 DNA sequence: TGTGCCAGTGGACCCAATCAAGAGGGGACCCAGTACTTC. This sequence encodes CASGPNQEGTQYF.

J is TRBJ1-2 and V is TRBV27; the match to TRBD1 covers 7 bases. V lost 10 bases to trimming and J lost 3 bases; unmatched junction nucleotides: 8. CDR1 is MNHEY, CDR2 SMNVEV, per germline (reference sequence). The CDR3 sequence is 13 residues long. The CDR3 DNA reads as TGTGCCACCAGAGACAGGGACGACTATGGCTACACCTTC. Its protein is CATRDRDDYGYTF.

The CDR3 protein is CASSQDSGRLSTDTQYF. The DNA of the CDR3 is TGCGCCAGCAGCCAAGATAGCGGCCGGCTGAGCACAGATACGCAGTATTTT. The chain uses TRBV4-1 and TRBJ2-3; tentative D call: TRBD2 (6 bases). The length of the CDR3 is 17 residues. Germline loops: CDR1 MGHRA, CDR2 YSYEKL. Trimming cost V 0 bases and J 0 bases, with 13 bases left between them.

This chain's CDR3 is CASSATGGFTDTQYF. The CDR3 coding sequence is TGTGCCAGCAGCGCCACAGGGGGGTTCACAGATACGCAGTATTTT. The chain couples TRBV9 to TRBJ2-3; TRBD1 aligns across 8 bases. J lost 2 bases, V lost 3 bases, and 5 bases had no gene match. The CDR3 contains 15 residues. CDR1 and CDR2 from the germline V gene are SGDLS and YYNGEE.

About this clone itself: The same CDR3 arises from other DNA sequences in this sample as well. The chain joins TRBV10-3 to TRBJ2-7; 11 nucleotides line up with TRBD1. Looked up from germline, CDR1 is ENHRY and CDR2 is SYGVKD. Germline trimming cut 7 bases from V and 2 bases from J; bases unmatched to any gene: 4. The CDR3 is 14 amino acids. In nucleotides, the CDR3 is TGTGCCATCACCCCGGGACAGGGGGCCTACGAGCAGTACTTC. It codes for CAITPGQGAYEQYF.

With respect to this clone: A read error may account for a junction end that differs from germline. The chain has TRBV6-1 and TRBJ1-5; D is undetermined. CDR1 and CDR2 (germline): MNHNS, SASEGT. This CDR3 spans 13 amino acids. The chain's CDR3 is CASSDRWNQPQHF. The DNA for the CDR3 is TGTGCCAGCAGTGATCGATGGAATCAACCCCAGCATTTT.